The clone carrying this T cell receptor (beta chain) was seen once. The antigen remains undetermined. Blood libraries mostly used about 500 ng genomic DNA, six replicates each. Sequencing was performed with immunoSEQ multiplex PCR; in TCRdb, only in-frame clones are kept and a portion is missing. Here the sample spans 9,500 to 15,000 clones, about 70% being singletons. The sample comes from a study of neoadjuvant anti-PD-1 for oral cavity cancer. As for the study in general: Around day 43, patients without progression received a fourth nivolumab dose before surgery.

Specified time point: after neoadjuvant nivolumab, at surgical resection. Notes on the study in general: Higher pretreatment Treg/Th17 ratios tracked higher pretreatment blood clonality.

The specimen was PBMCs, collected after nivolumab (anti-PD-1) treatment. The source is a person aged 35-79 years with oral cavity squamous cell carcinoma.

This chain's CDR3 is CASSPWVGGASDTQYF. The CDR3 DNA sequence: TGTGCCAGCAGCCCGTGGGTTGGGGGAGCGTCGGATACGCAGTATTTT. The gene calls are TRBV7-2 and TRBJ2-3; D might be TRBD1 or TRBD2, each matching 5 bases. Germline V gene sequence: CDR1 SGHTA, CDR2 FQGNSA. CDR3 length: 16 residues. The V and J ends lost 5 bases and 6 bases respectively, with 21 bases between them.